This TCR beta chain was identified during a study of blood T cell repertoires in COVID-19. Study in general: Both acute and convalescent COVID-19 samples were obtained from the United States, Italy and Spain.

TCRdb's table, derived via immunoSEQ multiplex PCR, lists solely in-frame clones and lacks some. This sample has some 350,000 clones; over 70% occur once, and the top ten carry 5%. The sample taken for sequencing was PBMCs or T cells enriched from blood (not recorded which). The TCR was taken from a man younger than 45 who had recovered from COVID-19.

The chain's CDR3 is CASSLSLAVYNEQFF. The CDR3 bases are TGTGCCAGCTCACTTAGCCTAGCAGTCTACAATGAGCAGTTCTTC. This chain connects TRBV18 to TRBJ2-1, with D perhaps TRBD2 (5 bases). With 4 bases removed from V and 3 bases from J, the gap between germline ends came to 13 bases. The CDR3 is 15 amino acids. Germline CDR1 and CDR2: KGHSH and LQKENI.